This T cell receptor beta chain was retrieved from a study of CD8 T cells in Susac syndrome. CD8+ and CD4+ blood T cells underwent TCR beta sequencing. Negative isolation was used for CD8+ and CD4+ T cells and FACS enrichment for TEMRA cells. To note about this clonotype: Its antigen remains unknown.

Reverse transcription of roughly 0.5 to 1 ug RNA was performed with random hexamers. Amplification of TCR beta CDR3 used immunoSEQ multiplex PCR across 54 Vbeta and 13 Jbeta. TCRdb recomputed calls from the immunoSEQ multiplex PCR reads with MiXCR, one row per CDR3 protein. The table includes about 210,000 distinct CDR3 sequences, 85% to 95% detected once. Overall study findings and caveats: TCR sequencing and HLA analysis covered a relatively small number of individuals.

The CDR3 contains 12 residues. Trimming removed 6 bases at V and 5 bases at J, with 10 bases between. This sequence originates from a human donor in good health. The sample taken for sequencing was CD4+ T cells from PBMCs. The genes are TRBV12-3 or TRBV12-4 and TRBJ2-5, with D possibly TRBD2 on 5 matching bases. DNA of the CDR3: TGTGCCAGCAGACCGGGGTGGGAGACCCAGTACTTC. Translating it yields CASRPGWETQYF.